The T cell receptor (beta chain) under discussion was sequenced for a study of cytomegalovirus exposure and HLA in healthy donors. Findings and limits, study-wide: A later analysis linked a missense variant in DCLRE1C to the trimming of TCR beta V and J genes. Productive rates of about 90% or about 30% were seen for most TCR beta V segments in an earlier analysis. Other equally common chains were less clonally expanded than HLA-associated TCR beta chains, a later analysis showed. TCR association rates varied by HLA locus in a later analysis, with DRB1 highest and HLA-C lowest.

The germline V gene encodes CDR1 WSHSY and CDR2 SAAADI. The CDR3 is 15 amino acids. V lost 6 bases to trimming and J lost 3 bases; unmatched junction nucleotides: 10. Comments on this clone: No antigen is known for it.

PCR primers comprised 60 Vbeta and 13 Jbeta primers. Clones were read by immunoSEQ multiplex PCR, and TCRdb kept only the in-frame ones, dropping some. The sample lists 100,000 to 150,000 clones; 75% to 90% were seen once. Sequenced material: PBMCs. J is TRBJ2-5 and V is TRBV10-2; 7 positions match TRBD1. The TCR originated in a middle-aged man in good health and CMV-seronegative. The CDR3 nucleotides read TGCGCCAGCAGGACCGGACAGGCCGCTAAAGAGACCCAGTACTTC. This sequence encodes CASRTGQAAKETQYF.